This T cell receptor (beta chain) was documented in a study of cytomegalovirus exposure and HLA in healthy donors. Overall study results and limits: Indistinguishability led to the exclusion of some V segments, TRBV6-2 and TRBV6-3 included. Productive rates of about 87% or about 30% were seen for most TCR beta V segments in an earlier analysis.

As to this clone: As yet, its antigen is unknown.

The PCR ran on 60 Vbeta and 13 Jbeta primers. Assay: immunoSEQ multiplex PCR; the TCRdb copy retains only in-frame clones and omits some. The table has 100,000 to 150,000 clones, around 85% seen once. The length of the CDR3 is 13 residues. V lost 4 bases, J lost 5 bases, and 10 bases lay in between. Germline CDR1 is LGHNA and CDR2 is YSLEER. The receptor was isolated from a man in his late teens or twenties in good health and CMV-seropositive. Sequencing was performed on PBMCs. This chain links TRBV4-3 with TRBJ2-3; the D gene is possibly TRBD1 (5 bases). CDR3 coding DNA: TGCGCCAGCAGCCGAGGAAGGGGAGATACGCAGTATTTT. Its protein is CASSRGRGDTQYF.